The 4 T cell receptor beta chains below were found in one sample sequenced in a study of T cells in Graves' hyperthyroidism and ophthalmopathy. Amplification targeted TCR beta CDR3 regions from RNA transcripts. HTBI primers were the set used in a first-round RT-PCR of the TCR CDR3. TCRdb itself ran the multiplex PCR reads through MiXCR, one entry per CDR3 protein. The sample contains some 350,000 distinct CDR3 sequences, just under 25% of which appear only once. Sequenced: blood. The receptors stem from a man aged 45-65 years with Graves' hyperthyroidism.

This clonotype has more than one count but fewer than ten. The chain recombines TRBV2 with TRBJ2-3, with 10 bases fitting TRBD2. After removal of 9 bases from V and 0 bases from J, the junction contained 6 bases not matched to a gene. The CDR3 sequence is 15 residues long. The germline V gene has CDR1 SNHLY and CDR2 FYNNEI. The CDR3 DNA follows: TGTGCCAGAGAAGCGGGAGGGCCCAGCACAGATACGCAGTATTTT. This sequence encodes CAREAGGPSTDTQYF.

This chain links TRBV19 with TRBJ2-1; TRBD1 matches 8 bases. V dropped 5 bases and J dropped 3; count of bases not matched to a gene: 9. The CDR3 runs to 16 residues. Germline CDR1 is LNHDA and CDR2 is SQIVND (reference sequence). CDR3 in amino acids: CASSLRTGKDYNEQFF. CDR3 DNA: TGTGCCAGTAGTTTAAGGACAGGGAAGGACTACAATGAGCAGTTCTTC.

This clonotype was counted many times. The chain links TRBV2 to TRBJ2-5; possible D gene TRBD2, 6 bases. The CDR3 length is 13 residues. Germline values: CDR1 SNHLY, CDR2 FYNNEI. Trimming cost V 7 bases and J 5 bases, with 14 bases left between them. The chain's CDR3 is CASKSGAGETQYF. In DNA, the CDR3 is TGTGCCAGCAAGTCGGGAGCGGGTGAGACCCAGTACTTC.

This clonotype was picked up many times. This rearrangement joins TRBV6-1 to TRBJ1-5; D remains unclear. The germline CDR1 and CDR2 sequences are MNHNS and SASEGT. V shed 1 base and J shed 0 bases, with 7 bases lying between them. This CDR3 is 15 amino acids long. CDR3 protein: CASSEVGYSNQPQHF. The CDR3, as DNA: TGTGCCAGCAGTGAAGTAGGATATAGCAATCAGCCCCAGCATTTT.